This T cell receptor (beta chain) derives from a study of cytomegalovirus exposure and HLA in healthy donors. Study background: One earlier analysis, a look at 150 million to 200 million T cells, found approximately 120 million unique TCR beta sequences. Regarding the study as a whole: Donors belonging to an Asian-associated ancestry cluster reportedly showed fewer N-insertions in productive TCRs than the 666-donor mean, according to what a later analysis found. CMV serostatus was the only immune exposure information that was available. Researchers reported in a later analysis that a missense DCLRE1C variant was tied to TCR beta V- and J-gene trimming.

Primers: 60 Vbeta forward and 13 Jbeta reverse. TCRdb keeps only in-frame clones here, not all; method: immunoSEQ multiplex PCR. The sample contains approximately 75,000 clones, about 66% of which appear only once. V lost 8 bases to trimming and J lost 7 bases; unmatched junction nucleotides: 10. CDR1 is SNHLY and CDR2 is FYNNEI in the germline V gene. This CDR3 is built from 13 residues. On this clone itself: The antigen is unknown.

The sample consisted of PBMCs. This chain links TRBV2 with TRBJ1-1, with TRBD1 matching over 7 bases. The clonotype comes from a man aged 35-49 years in good health and CMV-seropositive. CDR3 amino acids: CASSAGTDNEAFF. The CDR3, as DNA: TGTGCCAGCTCAGCCGGGACAGACAATGAAGCTTTCTTT.